This passage covers 8 T cell receptor beta chains from one sample sequenced in a study of blood T cell repertoires in COVID-19. The protocol was immunoSEQ multiplex PCR, while the TCRdb copy is restricted to in-frame clones and leaves out a portion. The data contain about half a million clones, more than 85% of them seen just once; the ten biggest clones take up under 9.5%. Sequencing input: PBMCs or T cells enriched from blood (not recorded which). The receptors come from a woman aged 55 to 70 who had recovered from COVID-19.

This sequence joins TRBV19 and TRBJ2-2; 8 bases line up with TRBD2. The trim removed 1 base at V and 4 bases at J, leaving 8 bases unmatched. The CDR3 is 17 residues long. Germline loops: CDR1 LNHDA, CDR2 SQIVND (reference sequence). The CDR3 protein is CASSIGGTRRSTGELFF. As DNA, the CDR3 is TGTGCCAGTAGTATAGGCGGGACTAGGAGGAGCACCGGGGAGCTGTTTTTT.

This sequence joins TRBV30 and TRBJ1-2, with 9 bases identical to TRBD1. After removal of 3 bases from V and 4 bases from J, the junction contained 9 bases not matched to a gene. Germline CDR1 and CDR2: GTSNPN and SVGIG (reference sequence). The CDR3 has 15 residues. CDR3 region: CAWRTAGTGIYGYTF. Written as DNA, the CDR3 is TGTGCCTGGAGGACCGCCGGGACAGGGATCTATGGCTACACCTTC.

This rearrangement joins TRBV11-2 to TRBJ1-2; 9 positions match TRBD1. V lost 7 bases to trimming and J lost 2 bases; unmatched junction nucleotides: 8. This CDR3 is 15 amino acids long. Germline assignment: CDR1 SGHAT and CDR2 FQNNGV. The CDR3 reads CASTPTGTGNYGYTF. CDR3 DNA: TGTGCCAGCACCCCTACCGGGACAGGGAACTATGGCTACACCTTC.

The genes are TRBV5-4 and TRBJ2-1; TRBD2 agrees at 10 bases. Per germline, CDR1 SGHNT and CDR2 YYREEE (reference sequence). The V and J ends lost 4 bases and 1 base, in that order; junction bases with no gene match: 11. The CDR3 length is 18 residues. The CDR3 is CASSLGVAGGLSYNEQFF. CDR3 DNA sequence: TGTGCCAGCAGCCTTGGGGTAGCGGGGGGACTTTCCTACAATGAGCAGTTCTTC.

Note on this clone: Other DNA sequences in this sample translate to the same CDR3. The chain uses TRBV15 and TRBJ1-4, with D unclear. Germline CDR1 LNHNV, CDR2 YYDKDF (reference sequence). Between the trimmed V and J ends, which lost 3 bases and 4 bases, there was a span of 6 bases. The CDR3 has 13 residues. The DNA of the CDR3 is TGTGCCACCAGCAGGGCCATTAATGAAAAACTGTTTTTT. It codes for CATSRAINEKLFF.

The sample holds a few counts of this clone. The genes are TRBV28 and TRBJ1-5; a weak D match, TRBD1 (6 bases). CDR3 length equals 15 residues. Between the trimmed V and J ends, which lost 4 bases and 4 bases, there was a span of 14 bases. Germline V CDR1 and CDR2: MDHEN, SYDVKM. Here the CDR3 DNA reads TGTGCCAGCAGTTGGGGGCAGTTTTTTAATCAGCCCCAGCATTTT. Translation: CASSWGQFFNQPQHF.

This sequence joins TRBV9 and TRBJ1-6; tentatively, D is TRBD1 (5 bases). The CDR3 sequence is 13 residues long. CDR1 SGDLS and CDR2 YYNGEE come from the germline V gene. Trimming stripped 3 bases from V and 6 bases from J, with 7 bases between. The CDR3: CASSGTLNSPLHF. Written as DNA, the CDR3 is TGTGCCAGCAGCGGGACACTTAATTCACCCCTCCACTTT.

This sequence joins TRBV5-6 and TRBJ1-5; 9 positions agree with TRBD1. J gave up 3 bases and V 2 bases, and 6 bases lay outside the gene matches. Per the germline V gene, CDR1 is SGHDT and CDR2 is YYEEEE. The CDR3 is made up of 16 amino acids. CDR3 residues: CASSLSGTGTNQPQHF. The CDR3 DNA is TGTGCCAGCAGCTTATCCGGGACAGGGACCAATCAGCCCCAGCATTTT.